This is a list of T cell receptor beta chains from one sample in a study of long-term antiretroviral therapy in people with HIV. Assay: immunoSEQ multiplex PCR; the TCRdb copy retains only in-frame clones and omits some. The data show tens of thousands of clones, 87% seen once. The sample was unsorted PBMCs, taken 1.1 years after starting antiretroviral therapy. These receptors came from a man aged 18-30 years with HIV. Both conserved end residues are trimmed from each CDR3.

V	J	CDR3
TRBV2	TRBJ2-3	ASRGVDSTDTQY
TRBV5-4	TRBJ2-2	ASSTGVLNTGELF
TRBV4-1	TRBJ1-1	ASSQGDTEAF
TRBV5-6	TRBJ2-2	ASSLGLAATGELF
TRBV13	TRBJ2-1	ASIPTEASGGAYNEQF
TRBV4-2	TRBJ1-2	ASSLDREGSHGYT
TRBV23-1	TRBJ2-2	ASSQSHPLARTGELF
TRBV6-1	TRBJ1-2	ASSAGPGGYYGYT
TRBV11-2	TRBJ2-1	ASSPGTSGRAVQF
TRBV19	TRBJ2-2	ASTHSTGGTGELF
TRBV19	TRBJ2-7	ASSTGTGSSYEQY
TRBV7-6	TRBJ2-7	ASSPGDSPYEQY
TRBV11-2	TRBJ2-5	ASSLERTQETQY
TRBV19	TRBJ2-1	ASSMGTSGNEQF
TRBV5-8	TRBJ1-5	ASSLFSGDQPQH
TRBV7-8	TRBJ2-7	ASSLELQGTYEQY
TRBV7-6	TRBJ2-2	ASSSPGTGEAGELF
TRBV4-1	TRBJ2-5	ASSHEGLAGLWQETQY
TRBV27	TRBJ1-2	ASSLDGTEFYGYT
TRBV7-9	TRBJ2-3	ASSSDGTDTQY
TRBV28	TRBJ2-2	ASTTGAEHTGELF
TRBV13	TRBJ2-5	ASSPRLAGDGETQY
TRBV7-9	TRBJ1-5	ASSSSRMGNQPQH
TRBV6-5	TRBJ2-3	ASSYSGGMGDTQY
TRBV15	TRBJ2-7	ATSRGQGGSLY
TRBV6-1	TRBJ2-1	ASSSGRTYNEQF
TRBV29-1	TRBJ1-2	SVKGQSTYGYT
TRBV29-1	TRBJ1-3	SVEDRRGRNTIY
TRBV5-1	TRBJ2-7	ASSPTGTEQY
TRBV13	TRBJ2-7	ASSQRIGRTSGAYEQY
TRBV7-9	TRBJ1-4	ASSLSRGASEKLF
TRBV9	TRBJ1-2	ASSAHEGGPNYGYT
TRBV25-1	TRBJ2-1	ASSSGRWNEQF
TRBV20-1	TRBJ2-3	SAGFLDTQY
TRBV6-6	TRBJ2-1	ASTKVNNEQF
TRBV29-1	TRBJ1-1	SVDQGNTEAF
TRBV28	TRBJ2-7	ASTKTGTGWGEQY
TRBV6-1	TRBJ1-2	ASSVRDRGPYGYT
TRBV27	TRBJ2-1	ASSSGQINEQF
TRBV19	TRBJ2-7	ASSKPSGTSVYEQY
TRBV18	TRBJ2-1	ASSPPWRNEQF
TRBV9	TRBJ2-2	ASSVGWTSGREGTGELF
TRBV25-1	TRBJ2-2	ASTLTTYTGELF
TRBV6-6	TRBJ2-1	ASSYGPGTVNEQF
TRBV6-5	TRBJ2-1	ASSYSTAGNEQF
TRBV5-4	TRBJ2-5	ASSPGLAGGGGETQY
TRBV6-1	TRBJ1-4	ASSEGTGGKKLF
TRBV2	TRBJ2-7	ASNRDPEQY
TRBV6-5	TRBJ1-2	ASSYAGGMEGYT
TRBV2	TRBJ2-7	ASSSEPWTSGGLEVQY
TRBV6-6	TRBJ1-2	ASSYGGTGRHYGYT
TRBV7-9	TRBJ2-2	ASDGQTTGELF
TRBV6-1	TRBJ1-1	ASSVEGNTEAF